The entry that follows covers one T cell receptor beta chain sequence. Antigen unknown. After expansion with viral peptide pools in the ViraFEST assay, antigen-specific CD4+ T cells were sequenced. At the end of more than 8 days of culture, CD4+ T cells were isolated. Nucleocapsid antibodies were negative in the vaccine recipients, who had never had SARS-CoV-2 infection. This sample was taken from a study of vaccination effects on CD4 cells after COVID-19. Per germline, CDR1 LNHDA and CDR2 SQIVND (reference sequence). V dropped 5 bases and J dropped 0 bases, with 14 bases sitting between them. The CDR3 loop spans 16 amino acids. The assay was immunoSEQ multiplex PCR, and TCRdb's table has in-frame clones only and misses some. The sample yields about 54,000 clones, around 86% seen once.

This specimen consisted of CD4+ T cells from PBMCs cultured with HCoV-229E spike peptides, obtained before COVID-19 vaccination. This sequence originates from a human donor who received a COVID-19 vaccine. V and J are TRBV19 and TRBJ2-4; D could derive from TRBD1 or TRBD2 (5 bases each). In nucleotides, the CDR3 is TGTGCCAGTAGTTTCCGGGACGCTTTAGCCAAAAACATTCAGTACTTC. Encoded protein: CASSFRDALAKNIQYF.